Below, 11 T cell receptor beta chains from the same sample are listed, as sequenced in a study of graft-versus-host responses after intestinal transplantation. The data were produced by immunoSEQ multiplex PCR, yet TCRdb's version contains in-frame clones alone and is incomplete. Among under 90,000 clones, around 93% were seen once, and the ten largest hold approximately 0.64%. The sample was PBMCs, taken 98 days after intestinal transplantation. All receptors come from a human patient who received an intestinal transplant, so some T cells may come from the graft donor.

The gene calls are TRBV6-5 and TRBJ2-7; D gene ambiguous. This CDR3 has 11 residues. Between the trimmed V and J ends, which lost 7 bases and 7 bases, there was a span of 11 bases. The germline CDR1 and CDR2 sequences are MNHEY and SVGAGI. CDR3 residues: CASNPPVEQYF. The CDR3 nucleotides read TGTGCCAGCAACCCGCCTGTAGAGCAGTACTTC.

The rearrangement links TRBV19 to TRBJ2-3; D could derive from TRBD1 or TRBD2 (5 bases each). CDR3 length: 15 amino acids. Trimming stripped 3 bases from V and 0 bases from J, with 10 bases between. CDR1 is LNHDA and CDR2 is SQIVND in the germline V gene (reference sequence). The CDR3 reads CASSIGGTSTDTQYF. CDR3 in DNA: TGTGCCAGTAGTATTGGGGGAACTAGCACAGATACGCAGTATTTT.

The CDR3 is CASSPAGDEQYF. The CDR3 DNA sequence: TGTGCCAGCAGCCCAGCGGGAGACGAGCAGTACTTC. The chain combines TRBV5-6 with TRBJ2-7, with TRBD2 identical over 8 bases. CDR3 length equals 12 residues. CDR1 SGHDT and CDR2 YYEEEE come from the germline V gene. V trimming: 4 bases; J trimming: 5 bases; junction bases outside the gene matches: 2.

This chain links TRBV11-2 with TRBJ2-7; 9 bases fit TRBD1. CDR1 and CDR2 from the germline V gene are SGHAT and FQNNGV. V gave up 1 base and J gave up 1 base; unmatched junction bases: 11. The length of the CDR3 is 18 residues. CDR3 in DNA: TGTGCCAGCAGCTTAGTATTTGGTGGACAGGGGTTTTCCTACGAGCAGTACTTC. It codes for CASSLVFGGQGFSYEQYF.

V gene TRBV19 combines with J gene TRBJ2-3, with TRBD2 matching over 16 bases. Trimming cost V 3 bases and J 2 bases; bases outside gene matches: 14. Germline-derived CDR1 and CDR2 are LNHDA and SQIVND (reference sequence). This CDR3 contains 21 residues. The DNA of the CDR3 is TGTGCCAGTAGTATCTTACCGGGACTAGCGGGAGGGCCAGAACCCACAGATACGCAGTATTTT. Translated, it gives CASSILPGLAGGPEPTDTQYF.

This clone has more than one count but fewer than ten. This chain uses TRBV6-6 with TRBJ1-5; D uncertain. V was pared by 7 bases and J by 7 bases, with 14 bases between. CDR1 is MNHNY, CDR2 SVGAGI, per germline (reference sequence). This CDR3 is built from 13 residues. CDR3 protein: CASNSAVGQPQHF. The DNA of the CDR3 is TGTGCCAGCAACTCCGCCGTAGGACAGCCCCAGCATTTT.

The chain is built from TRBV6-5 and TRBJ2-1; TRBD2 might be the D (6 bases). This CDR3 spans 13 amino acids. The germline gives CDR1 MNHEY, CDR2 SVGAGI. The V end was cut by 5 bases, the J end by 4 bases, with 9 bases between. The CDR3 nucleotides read TGTGCCAGCAGTCCCGGGGGATACAATGAGCAGTTCTTC. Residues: CASSPGGYNEQFF.

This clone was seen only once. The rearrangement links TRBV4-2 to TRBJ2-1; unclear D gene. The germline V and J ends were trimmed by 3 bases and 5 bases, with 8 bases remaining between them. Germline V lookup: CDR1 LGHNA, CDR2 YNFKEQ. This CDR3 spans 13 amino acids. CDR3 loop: CASSQVVHNEQFF. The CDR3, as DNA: TGTGCCAGCAGCCAGGTGGTCCACAATGAGCAGTTCTTC.

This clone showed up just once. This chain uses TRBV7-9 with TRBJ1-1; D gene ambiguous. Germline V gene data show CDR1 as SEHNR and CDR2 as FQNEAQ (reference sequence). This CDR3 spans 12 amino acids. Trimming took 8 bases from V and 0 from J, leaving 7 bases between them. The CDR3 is CASGRLNTEAFF. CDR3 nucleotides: TGTGCCAGCGGGAGGTTGAACACTGAAGCTTTCTTT. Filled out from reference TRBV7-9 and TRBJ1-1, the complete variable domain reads DTGVSQNPRHKITKRGQNVTFRCDPISEHNRLYWYRQTLGQGPEFLTYFQNEAQLEKSRLLSDRFSAERPKGSFSTLEIQRTEQGDSAMYLCASGRLNTEAFFGQGTRLTVV.

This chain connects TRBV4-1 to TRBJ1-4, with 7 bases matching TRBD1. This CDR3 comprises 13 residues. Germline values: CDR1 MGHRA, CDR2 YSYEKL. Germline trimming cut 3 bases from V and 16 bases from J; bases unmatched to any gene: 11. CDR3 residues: CASSQPRDSIPFF. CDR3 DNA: TGCGCCAGCAGCCAGCCCCGGGACAGTATTCCGTTTTTT.

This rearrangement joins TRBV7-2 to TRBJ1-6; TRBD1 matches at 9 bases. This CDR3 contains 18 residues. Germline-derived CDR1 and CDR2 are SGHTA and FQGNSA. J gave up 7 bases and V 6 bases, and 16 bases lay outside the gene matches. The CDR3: CASSPDRGGNWANSPLHF. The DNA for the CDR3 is TGTGCCAGCAGTCCGGACAGGGGAGGAAATTGGGCAAATTCACCCCTCCACTTT.